This entry lists 21 T cell receptor beta chains sequenced from one sample in a study of T cell responses to AZD1222 COVID-19 vaccine. Measured with immunoSEQ multiplex PCR; TCRdb has only the in-frame clones, and not every one. The sample contains around 94,000 clones, about four fifths of which appear only once. The sample in question was peripheral blood, obtained on day 0 of AZD1222 vaccination. The receptors here all came from an adult in good health.

This clone was observed a single time. CDR3 nucleotides: TGTGCCAGCAGCACCACGGGACTAGCGGGGCTAAGCTCCTACAATGAGCAGTTCTTC. Translation gives CASSTTGLAGLSSYNEQFF. The chain combines TRBV9 with TRBJ2-1; TRBD2 aligns across 13 bases. V dropped 4 bases and J dropped 0; count of bases not matched to a gene: 10. The CDR3 covers 19 residues. Germline V gene data show CDR1 as SGDLS and CDR2 as YYNGEE.

The chain employs TRBV18 and TRBJ2-3, with no clear D. The V and J ends lost 5 bases and 0 bases respectively, with 3 bases between them. The CDR3 is made up of 12 amino acids. Per the germline V gene, CDR1 is KGHSH and CDR2 is LQKENI. The CDR3, as DNA: TGTGCCAGCTCATCGAGCACAGATACGCAGTATTTT. It codes for CASSSSTDTQYF.

Note on this clone: A junction boundary mismatches the germline segment, possibly from a read error. The V and J genes are TRBV24-1 and TRBJ2-1; no reliable D call. Germline CDR1 and CDR2: KGHDR and SFDVKD. The CDR3 has 11 amino acids. The CDR3 region has the DNA TGTGCCACCAGTGACTACGATGAGCAGTTCTTC. This translates into CATSDYDEQFF.

V gene TRBV5-6 combines with J gene TRBJ2-3; 8 nucleotides match TRBD1. This CDR3 is built from 15 residues. CDR1 SGHDT and CDR2 YYEEEE come from the germline V gene. The V segment lost 0 bases and the J segment 3 bases; nucleotides outside the gene matches: 3. The CDR3 DNA sequence: TGTGCCAGCAGCTTGGGACAGGGGACGACAGATACGCAGTATTTT. It yields the protein CASSLGQGTTDTQYF.

The V call is TRBV5-4, the J call TRBJ1-3; no firm D call. The CDR3 loop spans 13 amino acids. Per the germline V gene, CDR1 is SGHNT and CDR2 is YYREEE (reference sequence). Trimming removed 0 bases at V and 4 bases at J, with 5 bases between. CDR3 bases: TGTGCCAGCAGCTTGGGAGAAGGAAACACCATATATTTT. Its protein product is CASSLGEGNTIYF.

The rearrangement links TRBV11-2 to TRBJ1-2, with D uncertain. Germline loops: CDR1 SGHAT, CDR2 FQNNGV. Trimming removed 2 bases from V and 8 bases from J, with 15 bases in between. The CDR3 length is 14 residues. CDR3 DNA sequence: TGTGCCAGCAGCTTATCTCTGGAATTCCGCGGCTACACCTTC. Translating gives CASSLSLEFRGYTF.

The J gene is TRBJ2-1, the V gene TRBV3-1 (or the pseudogene TRBV3-2); TRBD2 aligns across 9 bases. The CDR3 has 17 amino acids. Germline V gene data show CDR1 as LGHDT and CDR2 as YNNKEL (reference sequence). The V and J ends lost 0 bases and 8 bases, in that order; junction bases with no gene match: 11. The DNA of the CDR3 is TGTGCCAGCAGCCAAGATAAGGCGGCGGGAGGGCCGTATGAGCAGTTCTTC. It codes for CASSQDKAAGGPYEQFF.

The rearrangement joins TRBV6-6 to TRBJ1-6, with 7 bases lining up with TRBD1. V lost 5 bases, J lost 7 bases, and 5 bases stayed unmatched. The CDR3 extends over 14 amino acids. The germline gives CDR1 MNHNY, CDR2 SVGAGI (reference sequence). CDR3 in amino acids: CASSLPGQNSPLHF. The CDR3 DNA sequence: TGTGCCAGCAGTCTTCCGGGACAGAATTCACCCCTCCACTTT.

The genes are TRBV30 and TRBJ1-5; 7 positions match TRBD1. Trimming took 3 bases from V and 2 from J; bases not matched to a gene: 4. CDR3 length equals 14 residues. The germline gives CDR1 GTSNPN, CDR2 SVGIG (reference sequence). For the CDR3, the DNA is TGTGCCTGGAGGCTCAGGGGGGGCAATCAGCCCCAGCATTTT. Translating it yields CAWRLRGGNQPQHF.

This rearrangement joins TRBV28 to TRBJ2-7; 11 nucleotides align to TRBD2. The ends lost 4 bases at V and 2 bases at J; junction bases unmatched: 4. The CDR3 length is 15 residues. From germline, CDR1 is MDHEN and CDR2 SYDVKM. The CDR3 DNA sequence: TGTGCCAGCAGTTCGGGGACTAGCGGAGCCTACGAGCAGTACTTC. Protein: CASSSGTSGAYEQYF. Combining the CDR3 with reference TRBV28 and TRBJ2-7 gives the whole variable domain DVKVTQSSRYLVKRTGEKVFLECVQDMDHENMFWYRQDPGLGLRLIYFSYDVKMKEKGDIPEGYSVSREKKERFSLILESASTNQTSMYLCASSSGTSGAYEQYFGPGTRLTVT.

The rearrangement joins TRBV5-1 to TRBJ1-5; maybe TRBD1 (5 bases). This CDR3 contains 15 residues. CDR1 SGHRS and CDR2 YFSETQ come from the germline V gene. V dropped 0 bases and J dropped 1 base, with 8 bases sitting between them. CDR3 in DNA: TGCGCCAGCAGCTTGGCGGCAGGGAGCAATCAGCCCCAGCATTTT. Encoded protein: CASSLAAGSNQPQHF.

The sample holds many counts of this clone. The gene calls are TRBV2 and TRBJ1-5; the D is unclear. The V end was cut by 4 bases, the J end by 4 bases, with 8 bases between. The CDR3 totals 13 residues. CDR1 is SNHLY and CDR2 is FYNNEI in the germline V gene. The CDR3: CASSVSPNQPQHF. DNA for the CDR3: TGTGCCAGCAGTGTTAGCCCGAATCAGCCCCAGCATTTT.

CDR3 in DNA: TGTGCCACCCGGGACAGGGACTATGGCTACACCTTC. Residues: CATRDRDYGYTF. This chain uses TRBV19 with TRBJ1-2; 9 bases line up with TRBD1. Trimming cost V 10 bases and J 3 bases; bases outside gene matches: 3. CDR3 size: 12 residues. The V gene's germline CDR1 is LNHDA and CDR2 SQIVND (reference sequence).

V is TRBV7-2 and J is TRBJ2-2; no clear D gene. Germline V gene sequence: CDR1 SGHTA, CDR2 FQGNSA. Trimming stripped 1 base from V and 0 bases from J, with 15 bases between. This CDR3 region has 18 residues. CDR3 nucleotides: TGTGCCAGCAGCTTAGTTGGTGCAAGGCTTGCGAACACCGGGGAGCTGTTTTTT. Amino acid sequence: CASSLVGARLANTGELFF.

The chain uses TRBV7-2 and TRBJ1-2, with 7 nucleotides matching TRBD1. Germline loops: CDR1 SGHTA, CDR2 FQGNSA. This CDR3 has 15 amino acids. Unmatched junction bases numbered 12, after V lost 4 bases and J lost 7 bases. Here the CDR3 DNA reads TGTGCCAGCAGCTCCGGACCGACAGGGCCGGGTGGCTACACCTTC. It translates to CASSSGPTGPGGYTF.

The V and J genes are TRBV10-3 and TRBJ1-1, with 7 bases that match TRBD1. V lost 3 bases and J lost 7; bases outside the gene matches: 8. This CDR3 is built from 14 residues. The germline CDR1 and CDR2 sequences are ENHRY and SYGVKD. CDR3 residues: CAISEPDRSREAFF. DNA for the CDR3: TGTGCCATCAGTGAACCGGACAGGAGCCGTGAAGCTTTCTTT.

V gene TRBV5-4 combines with J gene TRBJ1-6, with TRBD1 identical over 11 bases. V lost 0 bases, J lost 9 bases, and 2 bases stayed unmatched. The CDR3 covers 15 residues. Germline-derived CDR1 and CDR2 are SGHNT and YYREEE (reference sequence). The CDR3 spells CASSLGTGGSSPLHF. CDR3 in DNA: TGTGCCAGCAGCTTGGGGACAGGGGGCAGTTCACCCCTCCACTTT. Filled out from reference TRBV5-4 and TRBJ1-6, the complete variable domain reads ETGVTQSPTHLIKTRGQQVTLRCSSQSGHNTVSWYQQALGQGPQFIFQYYREEENGRGNFPPRFSGLQFPNYSSELNVNALELDDSALYLCASSLGTGGSSPLHFGNGTRLTVT.

This clone was found a few times. The CDR3 region has the DNA TGTGCCAGCAGAATGTGGGGGCAACAAGGCTATGGCTACACCTTC. This sequence encodes CASRMWGQQGYGYTF. The V and J genes are TRBV11-2 and TRBJ1-2; possible D gene TRBD1, 6 bases. Germline V lookup: CDR1 SGHAT, CDR2 FQNNGV. The V end lost 6 bases, the J end lost 4 bases, and 18 bases lay between the germline ends. The CDR3 spans 15 residues.

The chain couples TRBV6-2 or TRBV6-3 to TRBJ1-1; D perhaps matches TRBD1 (5 bases). Germline V gene data show CDR1 as MNHEY and CDR2 as SVGEGT. Trimming took off 5 bases at V and 6 bases at J, with 10 bases between the two ends. The CDR3 sequence is 12 residues long. The CDR3 DNA reads as TGTGCCAGCAGTCTCCAGGGCTCTGAAGCTTTCTTT. Amino acid sequence: CASSLQGSEAFF.

The chain employs TRBV6-5 and TRBJ1-2; no clear D gene. The germline CDR1 and CDR2 sequences are MNHEY and SVGAGI. The CDR3 is made up of 14 amino acids. V lost 0 bases, J lost 5 bases, and 10 bases lay in between. The CDR3 spells CASSYSVGVYGYTF. CDR3 coding DNA: TGTGCCAGCAGTTACTCTGTAGGTGTATATGGCTACACCTTC.

The chain carries TRBV27 and TRBJ1-4; a possible D gene is TRBD1 (5 bases). Germline CDR1 and CDR2: MNHEY and SMNVEV (reference sequence). The length of the CDR3 is 13 residues. Trimming removed 0 bases at V and 13 bases at J, with 12 bases between. The CDR3 protein is CASSLSRGGVLFF. CDR3 bases: TGTGCCAGCAGTTTATCTCGGGGCGGCGTACTGTTTTTT.